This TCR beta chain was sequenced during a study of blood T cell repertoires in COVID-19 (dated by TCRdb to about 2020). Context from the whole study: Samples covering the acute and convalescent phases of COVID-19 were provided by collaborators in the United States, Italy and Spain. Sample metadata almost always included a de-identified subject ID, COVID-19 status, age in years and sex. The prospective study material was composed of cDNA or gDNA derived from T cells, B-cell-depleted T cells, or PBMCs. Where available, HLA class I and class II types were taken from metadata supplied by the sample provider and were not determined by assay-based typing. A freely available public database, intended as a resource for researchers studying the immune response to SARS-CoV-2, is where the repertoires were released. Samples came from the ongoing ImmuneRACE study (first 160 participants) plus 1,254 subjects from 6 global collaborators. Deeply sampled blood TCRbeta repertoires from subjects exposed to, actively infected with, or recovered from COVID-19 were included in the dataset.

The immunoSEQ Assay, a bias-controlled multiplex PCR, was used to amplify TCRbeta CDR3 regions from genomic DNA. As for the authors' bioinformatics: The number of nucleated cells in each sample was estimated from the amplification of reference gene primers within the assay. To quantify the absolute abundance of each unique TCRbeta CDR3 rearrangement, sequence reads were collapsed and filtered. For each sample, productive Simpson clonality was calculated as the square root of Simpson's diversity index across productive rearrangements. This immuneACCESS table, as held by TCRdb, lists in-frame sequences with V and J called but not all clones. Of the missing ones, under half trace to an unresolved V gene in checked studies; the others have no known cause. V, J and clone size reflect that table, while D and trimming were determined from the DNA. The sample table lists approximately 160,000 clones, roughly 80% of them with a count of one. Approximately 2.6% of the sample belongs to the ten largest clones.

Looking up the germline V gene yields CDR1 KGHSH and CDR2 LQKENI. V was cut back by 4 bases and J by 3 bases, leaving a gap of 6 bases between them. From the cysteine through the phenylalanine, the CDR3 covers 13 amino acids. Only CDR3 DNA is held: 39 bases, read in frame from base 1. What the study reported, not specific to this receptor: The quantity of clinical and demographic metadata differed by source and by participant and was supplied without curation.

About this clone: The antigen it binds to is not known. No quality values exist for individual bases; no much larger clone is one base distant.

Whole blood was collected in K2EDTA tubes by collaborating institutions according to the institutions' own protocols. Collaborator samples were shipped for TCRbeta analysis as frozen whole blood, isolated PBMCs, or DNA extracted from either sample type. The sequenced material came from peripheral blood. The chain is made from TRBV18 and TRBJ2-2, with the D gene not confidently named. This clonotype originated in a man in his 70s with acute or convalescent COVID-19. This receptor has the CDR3 CASSLQYTGELFF. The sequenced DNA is TGTGCCAGCTCACTACAGTACACCGGGGAGCTGTTTTTT. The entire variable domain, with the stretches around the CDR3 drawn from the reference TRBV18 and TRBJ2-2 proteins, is NAGVMQNPRHLVRRRGQEARLRCSPMKGHSHVYWYRQLPEEGLKFMVYLQKENIIDESGMPKERFSAEFPKEGPSILRIQQVVRGDSAAYFCASSLQYTGELFFGEGSRLTVL.